This record covers a single T cell receptor beta chain. Per the authors' pipeline: Amplified reference gene primers provided the basis for estimating nucleated cell counts. Produced via immunoSEQ multiplex PCR; TCRdb's table is partial and in-frame only. For V, J and clone size, that table is used; D and trimming come from the DNA. The sample consists of more than 95,000 clones, approximately 84% of them appearing once. The data stem from a study of blood T cell repertoires in COVID-19. Study-wide background: The samples span acute and convalescent COVID-19 from the United States, Italy and Spain.

The CDR3 consists of 15 residues. Germline-derived CDR1 and CDR2 are SGDLS and YYNGEE. With 3 bases clipped from V and 5 bases from J, the junction kept 9 bases outside the gene matches. Sequencing was performed on peripheral blood. This rearrangement joins TRBV9 to TRBJ2-5, with 8 bases lining up with TRBD2. This clonotype originated in a man between 65 and 80 years old with active or convalescent COVID-19. Here the CDR3 DNA reads TGTGCCAGCAGCGCGGATAGCGGGACCAGGGAGACCCAGTACTTC. Protein sequence: CASSADSGTRETQYF.